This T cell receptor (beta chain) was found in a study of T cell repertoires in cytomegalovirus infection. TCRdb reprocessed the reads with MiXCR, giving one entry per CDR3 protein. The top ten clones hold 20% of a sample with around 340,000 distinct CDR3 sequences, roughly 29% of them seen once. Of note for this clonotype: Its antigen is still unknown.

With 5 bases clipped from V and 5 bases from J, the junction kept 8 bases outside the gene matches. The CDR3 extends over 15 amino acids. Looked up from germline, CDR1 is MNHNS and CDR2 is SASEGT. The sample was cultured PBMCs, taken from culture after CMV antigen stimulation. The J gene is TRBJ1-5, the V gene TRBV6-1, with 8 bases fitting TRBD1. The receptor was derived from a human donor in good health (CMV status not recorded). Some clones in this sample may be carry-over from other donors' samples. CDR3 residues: CASSYARGHDQPQHF. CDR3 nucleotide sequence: TGTGCCAGCAGTTACGCCAGGGGGCACGATCAGCCCCAGCATTTT.